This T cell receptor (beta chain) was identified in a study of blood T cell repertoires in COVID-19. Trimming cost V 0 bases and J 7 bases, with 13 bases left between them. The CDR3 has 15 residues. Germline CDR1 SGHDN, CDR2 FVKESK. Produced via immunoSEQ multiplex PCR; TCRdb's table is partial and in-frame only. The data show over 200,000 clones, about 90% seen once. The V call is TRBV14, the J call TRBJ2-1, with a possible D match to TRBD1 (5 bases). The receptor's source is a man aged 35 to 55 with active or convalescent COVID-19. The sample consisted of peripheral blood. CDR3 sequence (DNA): TGTGCCAGCAGCCAAGATATTTGGCAGGGAAATGAGCAGTTCTTC. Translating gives CASSQDIWQGNEQFF. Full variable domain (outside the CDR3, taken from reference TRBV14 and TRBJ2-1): EAGVTQFPSHSVIEKGQTVTLRCDPISGHDNLYWYRRVMGKEIKFLLHFVKESKQDESGMPNNRFLAERTGGTYSTLKVQPAELEDSGVYFCASSQDIWQGNEQFFGPGTRLTVL.